This T cell receptor beta chain was retrieved from a study of blood T cell repertoires in COVID-19. Study as a whole: COVID-19 samples collected from the United States, Italy and Spain covered acute and convalescent phases. PBMCs, B-cell-depleted T cells, or T cells were the source of the cDNA or gDNA that made up the material.

Per the study methods: Counts of nucleated cells, estimated from reference gene primer amplification, were obtained. Profiling relied on immunoSEQ multiplex PCR, and the TCRdb table lists in-frame clones only, not all of them. For V, J and clone size, that table is used; D and trimming come from the DNA. The repertoire holds about 160,000 clones, with about four fifths as singletons. The V and J ends lost 10 bases and 4 bases, in that order; junction bases with no gene match: 7. Germline V gene data show CDR1 as MGHRA and CDR2 as YSYEKL. The CDR3 is 13 residues long. Ages ranged from about 18 to 89 years, with residence in about two dozen US areas.

Sequencing was done on a sample of PBMCs or T cells enriched from blood (not recorded which). This receptor was obtained from a man in his sixties who had recovered from COVID-19. The gene calls are TRBV4-1 and TRBJ2-1, with TRBD1 identical over 7 bases. Written as DNA, the CDR3 is TGCGCCACCTCCCGGGACAGATACAATGAGCAGTTCTTC. Amino acid sequence: CATSRDRYNEQFF.